This T cell receptor beta chain was identified during a study of T cells after posttransplantation cyclophosphamide. Points from the study as a whole: Recipient CMV seropositivity and CMV reactivation strongly tracked TRB clonality. Blood and skin or GI T cell repertoires showed limited TRB overlap. Donor CD8+ memory clones often dominated recipient blood repertoires at later times.

The CDR3 has 14 amino acids. The ends were cut back, 3 bases at V and 7 bases at J, with 16 bases in the middle. The V gene's germline CDR1 is KGHSH and CDR2 LQKENI. The method was immunoSEQ multiplex PCR; TCRdb's version includes in-frame clones alone and lacks a portion of them. Altogether 20,000 to 25,000 clones were found in the sample, and no singletons occur. The sample holds many counts of this clone. Antigen: not known. The related graft donor's blood sample was taken on the day of bone marrow donation. The receptor's source is a woman aged 45-65 years in good health, CMV-negative, and a related stem cell transplant donor. Sequenced: PBMCs. The chain links TRBV18 to TRBJ2-7, with D possibly matching TRBD1 (6 bases). The CDR3 protein is CASSPDQGQLEQYF. CDR3 DNA: TGTGCCAGCTCACCGGACCAGGGACAATTGGAGCAGTACTTC. The whole variable domain, remainder taken from reference TRBV18 and TRBJ2-7, is NAGVMQNPRHLVRRRGQEARLRCSPMKGHSHVYWYRQLPEEGLKFMVYLQKENIIDESGMPKERFSAEFPKEGPSILRIQQVVRGDSAAYFCASSPDQGQLEQYFGPGTRLTVT.